What follows are 23 T cell receptor beta chains derived from one specimen sequenced in a study of PD-1 blockade in classical Hodgkin lymphoma. Following autologous stem cell transplantation, relapse occurred in every patient, and exposure to brentuximab vedotin varied. The protocol was immunoSEQ multiplex PCR, while the TCRdb copy is restricted to in-frame clones and leaves out a portion. Of 20,000 to 30,000 clones detected, 81% appear once; the ten largest clones hold about 20%. Source: peripheral blood mononuclear cells (PBMCs), taken before the second cycle of nivolumab. Receptor source: a human donor with classical Hodgkin lymphoma.

This chain uses TRBV7-8 with TRBJ1-1; tentative D call: TRBD1 (6 bases). With 3 bases removed from V and 0 bases from J, the gap between germline ends came to 8 bases. Germline CDR1 and CDR2: SGHVS and FQNEAQ. The CDR3 contains 14 residues. The CDR3, as DNA: TGTGCCAGCAGCTTCGGACAGTTGAACACTGAAGCTTTCTTT. Protein: CASSFGQLNTEAFF.

The chain is built from TRBV2 and TRBJ1-5; tentative D call: TRBD1 (5 bases). The V end lost 5 bases, the J end lost 0 bases, and 11 bases lay between the germline ends. There are 15 residues in the CDR3. The germline gives CDR1 SNHLY, CDR2 FYNNEI. The CDR3 DNA reads TGTGCCAGCAGTTTACAGGAGATTAGCAATCAGCCCCAGCATTTT. Its translation: CASSLQEISNQPQHF.

This clone was found a few times. This chain connects TRBV19 to TRBJ1-3; tentative D call: TRBD1 (5 bases). V lost 6 bases to trimming and J lost 0 bases, with 9 bases between them. There are 14 residues in the CDR3. Per the germline V gene, CDR1 is LNHDA and CDR2 is SQIVND (reference sequence). In nucleotides, the CDR3 is TGTGCCAGTAGCGGAGACAGCTCTGGAAACACCATATATTTT. It encodes CASSGDSSGNTIYF.

The chain links TRBV7-2 to TRBJ2-3, with unresolved D. The V and J ends lost 4 bases and 1 base respectively, with 6 bases between them. Germline CDR1 SGHTA, CDR2 FQGNSA. The CDR3 totals 13 residues. CDR3 sequence (DNA): TGTGCCAGCAGCTCCCTGCGCACAGATACGCAGTATTTT. It yields the protein CASSSLRTDTQYF. Using reference TRBV7-2 and TRBJ2-3 for the parts outside the CDR3, the full variable domain is GAGVSQSPSNKVTEKGKDVELRCDPISGHTALYWYRQSLGQGLEFLIYFQGNSAPDKSGLPSDRFSAERTGGSVSTLTIQRTQQEDSAVYLCASSSLRTDTQYFGPGTRLTVL.

This chain uses TRBV6-1 with TRBJ1-2; 10 bases match TRBD1. CDR3 length: 14 amino acids. Germline CDR1 is MNHNS and CDR2 is SASEGT. J lost 8 bases, V lost 4 bases, and 7 bases had no gene match. CDR3 residues: CASSGGQGVGGYTF. The CDR3 region has the DNA TGTGCCAGCAGTGGTGGACAGGGGGTTGGCGGCTACACCTTC.

The table lists this clone with a few counts. V usage is TRBV19 and J usage is TRBJ1-5; TRBD1 aligns across 10 bases. Germline lookup yields CDR1 LNHDA and CDR2 SQIVND (reference sequence). Losses at the gene ends were 9 bases for V and 2 bases for J; bases not matched to a gene: 10. The CDR3 length is 16 residues. The CDR3 reads CASKTGGLSGNQPQHF. CDR3 nucleotides: TGTGCCAGCAAGACAGGGGGCTTAAGCGGCAATCAGCCCCAGCATTTT.

The rearrangement uses TRBV4-1 and TRBJ2-3, with 13 bases aligning to TRBD2. Trimming removed 0 bases from V and 1 base from J; junction bases left unmatched: 10. Germline V lookup: CDR1 MGHRA, CDR2 YSYEKL. The CDR3 runs to 20 residues. The CDR3 is CASSQDSTSGGPLGTDTQYF. In DNA form, the CDR3 reads TGCGCCAGCAGCCAAGATTCGACTAGCGGGGGGCCGCTGGGCACAGATACGCAGTATTTT.

The rearrangement links TRBV6-6 to TRBJ1-5; D uncertain. Germline CDR1 reads MNHNY; CDR2 reads SVGAGI (reference sequence). V gave up 5 bases and J gave up 3 bases, with 8 bases separating them. The CDR3 contains 13 residues. The chain's CDR3 is CASSGFPNQPQHF. The CDR3, as DNA: TGTGCCAGCAGTGGCTTCCCCAATCAGCCCCAGCATTTT.

The CDR3 DNA reads TGTGCCAGCAGCGTAGATGGTGGAGGGACCTACGAGCAGTACTTC. Amino acid sequence: CASSVDGGGTYEQYF. V usage is TRBV9 and J usage is TRBJ2-7; weak D call: TRBD2 (6 bases). Trimming removed 0 bases from V and 2 bases from J, with 12 bases in between. The length of the CDR3 is 15 residues. From germline, CDR1 is SGDLS and CDR2 YYNGEE.

The rearrangement links TRBV19 to TRBJ1-1; D not resolved. Deletions cut 3 bases from V and 4 bases from J, with 15 bases between. CDR3 length equals 15 residues. Germline V gives CDR1 LNHDA, CDR2 SQIVND (reference sequence). This chain's CDR3 is CASSMGGSGSTEAFF. CDR3 nucleotides: TGTGCCAGTAGTATGGGTGGCTCTGGGAGCACTGAAGCTTTCTTT. The whole variable domain, filled in from reference TRBV19 and TRBJ1-1, reads DGGITQSPKYLFRKEGQNVTLSCEQNLNHDAMYWYRQDPGQGLRLIYYSQIVNDFQKGDIAEGYSVSREKKESFPLTVTSAQKNPTAFYLCASSMGGSGSTEAFFGQGTRLTVV.

The chain combines TRBV9 with TRBJ2-3; 7 bases align to TRBD2. Germline V gene data show CDR1 as SGDLS and CDR2 as YYNGEE. This CDR3 is 16 amino acids long. J lost 2 bases, V lost 0 bases, and 6 bases had no gene match. The CDR3 region has the DNA TGTGCCAGCAGCGTAGCTGGGGACTACCCCACAGATACGCAGTATTTT. It specifies CASSVAGDYPTDTQYF.

This chain uses TRBV4-2 with TRBJ1-3; 7 bases align to TRBD1. Germline loops: CDR1 LGHNA, CDR2 YNFKEQ. V was pared by 2 bases and J by 5 bases, with 33 bases of the junction left unmatched. This CDR3 comprises 24 residues. CDR3 sequence (DNA): TGTGCCAGCAGCCAAAGTCTGGTCGTTGACAGGGTTTCTGTCGTTCCGTTTCGGCGAAACACCATATATTTT. Protein sequence: CASSQSLVVDRVSVVPFRRNTIYF.

This clone was seen a single time. The chain is built from TRBV2 and TRBJ1-2; TRBD1 matches at 11 bases. In germline, CDR1 is SNHLY, CDR2 FYNNEI. This CDR3 comprises 15 residues. J was trimmed by 4 bases and V by 6 bases; bases with no gene match: 7. The CDR3 protein is CASSRDRGVVYGYTF. CDR3 DNA: TGTGCCAGCAGCCGGGACAGGGGGGTCGTCTATGGCTACACCTTC.

The rearrangement uses TRBV30 and TRBJ1-1; no definite D call. The CDR3 totals 13 residues. Trimming took 4 bases from V and 6 from J, leaving 15 bases between them. Germline values: CDR1 GTSNPN, CDR2 SVGIG (reference sequence). This CDR3 reads CAWTPPGVSEAFF. CDR3 DNA sequence: TGTGCCTGGACCCCCCCAGGCGTCTCTGAAGCTTTCTTT. Full variable domain (missing parts from reference TRBV30 and TRBJ1-1): SQTIHQWPATLVQPVGSPLSLECTVEGTSNPNLYWYRQAAGRGLQLLFYSVGIGQISSEVPQNLSASRPQDRQFILSSKKLLLSDSGFYLCAWTPPGVSEAFFGQGTRLTVV.

This clone has only one observation. The chain carries TRBV28 and TRBJ1-2; D is unclear. V gave up 1 base and J gave up 8 bases, with 14 bases separating them. There are 14 residues in the CDR3. Germline V gives CDR1 MDHEN, CDR2 SYDVKM. In nucleotides, the CDR3 is TGTGCCAGCAGTTTATTCGGGGTATCGGAGGGCTACACCTTC. This codes for CASSLFGVSEGYTF.

The chain couples TRBV11-3 to TRBJ1-1, with D unclear. This CDR3 has 14 amino acids. Germline V gene sequence: CDR1 SGHNT, CDR2 YENEEA. With 4 bases removed from V and 1 base from J, the gap between germline ends came to 10 bases. CDR3: CASSSGRSNTEAFF. CDR3 coding DNA: TGTGCCAGCAGCTCCGGACGGTCGAACACTGAAGCTTTCTTT.

This clone ranks as medium-sized (0.01 to 0.1%). This chain connects TRBV27 to TRBJ1-2; 7 bases are shared with TRBD1. CDR3 length: 14 residues. Trimming cost V 6 bases and J 5 bases; bases outside gene matches: 9. Germline V gene sequence: CDR1 MNHEY, CDR2 SMNVEV (reference sequence). The CDR3 sequence is CASSQSRDSYGYTF. The CDR3 DNA reads TGTGCCAGCAGCCAATCCAGGGACAGTTATGGCTACACCTTC.

This clone appeared a single time. The gene calls are TRBV4-1 and TRBJ2-1, with D perhaps TRBD1 (6 bases). Germline values: CDR1 MGHRA, CDR2 YSYEKL. Trimming took 1 base from V and 4 from J, leaving 11 bases between them. This CDR3 has 15 amino acids. CDR3 in amino acids: CASSQAGTLYNEQFF. The CDR3 DNA reads TGCGCCAGCAGCCAAGCCGGGACACTATACAATGAGCAGTTCTTC.

The chain is built from TRBV27 and TRBJ1-4; no reliable D call. The CDR3 extends over 16 amino acids. V lost 7 bases, J lost 8 bases, and 23 bases lay in between. Germline values: CDR1 MNHEY, CDR2 SMNVEV (reference sequence). This CDR3 reads CASTPHRPVSGEKLFF. The CDR3 DNA sequence: TGTGCCAGCACCCCCCACCGACCGGTAAGCGGCGAAAAACTGTTTTTT.

The V call is TRBV2, the J call TRBJ1-5, with D perhaps matching TRBD1 (6 bases). Germline assignment: CDR1 SNHLY and CDR2 FYNNEI. CDR3 length equals 13 residues. V was cut by 3 bases and J by 6 bases, with 9 bases left in between. The CDR3 spells CASSEGGGQPQHF. CDR3 bases: TGTGCCAGCAGTGAGGGGGGCGGTCAGCCCCAGCATTTT. Combining the CDR3 with reference TRBV2 and TRBJ1-5 gives the whole variable domain EPEVTQTPSHQVTQMGQEVILRCVPISNHLYFYWYRQILGQKVEFLVSFYNNEISEKSEIFDDQFSVERPDGSNFTLKIRSTKLEDSAMYFCASSEGGGQPQHFGDGTRLSIL.

J is TRBJ2-3 and V is TRBV19; D is unclear. Germline V gene sequence: CDR1 LNHDA, CDR2 SQIVND (reference sequence). Trimming shortened V by 3 bases and J by 6 bases, and 7 bases separated the two germline ends. The CDR3 totals 12 residues. CDR3 region: CASSMTRDTQYF. CDR3 in DNA: TGTGCCAGTAGTATGACCCGGGATACGCAGTATTTT.

The chain carries TRBV6-5 and TRBJ2-1, with 10 bases that match TRBD1. CDR1 MNHEY and CDR2 SVGAGI come from the germline V gene. After removal of 0 bases from V and 2 bases from J, the junction contained 1 base not matched to a gene. This CDR3 is built from 16 residues. CDR3 DNA sequence: TGTGCCAGCAGTTACTCGACAGGGGGCGCCTACAATGAGCAGTTCTTC. Its translation is CASSYSTGGAYNEQFF.

The chain joins TRBV18 to TRBJ2-3; TRBD1 matches 7 bases. Per germline, CDR1 KGHSH and CDR2 LQKENI. J lost 4 bases, V lost 1 base, and 2 bases had no gene match. The CDR3 consists of 14 residues. CDR3 amino acids: CASSPRQGADTQYF. The CDR3 region has the DNA TGTGCCAGCTCACCACGCCAGGGGGCAGATACGCAGTATTTT. Using reference TRBV18 and TRBJ2-3 for the parts outside the CDR3, the full variable domain is NAGVMQNPRHLVRRRGQEARLRCSPMKGHSHVYWYRQLPEEGLKFMVYLQKENIIDESGMPKERFSAEFPKEGPSILRIQQVVRGDSAAYFCASSPRQGADTQYFGPGTRLTVL.